This T cell receptor beta chain was profiled in a study of cytomegalovirus exposure and HLA in healthy donors. Regarding the study as a whole: Later analysis reportedly placed an Asian-associated ancestry cluster below the roughly 690-donor mean in N-insertions. Most CMV-associated TCR beta chains appeared HLA-restricted in a later analysis. V- and J-gene trimming in TCR beta was tied to a missense DCLRE1C variant by an analysis performed later. In vitro experiments confirmed that three CMV-associated chains were specific for CMV antigens.

This clone was observed a single time. Its antigen is as yet unknown. 60 Vbeta and 13 Jbeta primers were used in PCR. This table comes from immunoSEQ multiplex PCR, and its TCRdb copy is limited to in-frame clones, with some not included. The sample holds roughly 100,000 clones; roughly three quarters are singletons and the top ten take 1.5% to 2%. V gave up 1 base and J gave up 7 bases, with 10 bases separating them. Germline V gene sequence: CDR1 MDHEN, CDR2 SYDVKM. The CDR3 loop spans 13 amino acids. This TCR came from a middle-aged woman in good health and CMV-seronegative. This chain joins TRBV28 and TRBJ2-5; a weak D match, TRBD2 (5 bases). The sequenced sample was PBMCs. The DNA for the CDR3 is TGTGCCAGCAGTTTATTCGGGGTCGTGACCCAGTACTTC. This codes for CASSLFGVVTQYF.